The 27 T cell receptor beta chains given below trace back to one sample, sequenced in a study of blood T cell repertoires in COVID-19. Data came from immunoSEQ multiplex PCR; TCRdb stores just in-frame clones and leaves some out. The repertoire includes more than 60,000 clones, about 90% of them detected once, and approximately 5.3% sits in the top ten. The sample comprised peripheral blood. The receptor source for this set is a human donor in a cohort sampled during active COVID-19.

The gene calls are TRBV29-1 and TRBJ2-3; D unclear. Germline-derived CDR1 and CDR2 are SQVTM and ANQGSEA. V was clipped by 3 bases and J by 0 bases, with 10 bases between them. The CDR3 runs 14 residues. The CDR3 is CSVDLQLSTDTQYF. The CDR3 bases are TGCAGCGTTGACCTACAGCTTAGCACAGATACGCAGTATTTT.

V usage is TRBV3-1 (or the pseudogene TRBV3-2) and J usage is TRBJ2-3; 7 nucleotides match TRBD2. This CDR3 is built from 14 residues. Germline values: CDR1 LGHDT, CDR2 YNNKEL (reference sequence). V shed 2 bases, J shed 6 bases, and the junction held 5 bases outside the gene matches. For the CDR3, the DNA is TGTGCCAGCAGCCAACGCGGGGGAATGGATACGCAGTATTTT. As protein: CASSQRGGMDTQYF.

As DNA, the CDR3 is TGCGCCAGCACCGGACTTACCACAGATACGCAGTATTTT. This gives the protein CASTGLTTDTQYF. V usage is TRBV4-1 and J usage is TRBJ2-3; D perhaps matches TRBD2 (5 bases). CDR3 length: 13 residues. Germline CDR1 MGHRA, CDR2 YSYEKL. V was shortened by 7 bases and J by 2 bases, with 10 bases between the two germline ends.

This clone was observed once. This chain links TRBV27 with TRBJ2-1; D possibly corresponds to TRBD1 (6 bases). Germline lookup yields CDR1 MNHEY and CDR2 SMNVEV (reference sequence). V lost 4 bases, J lost 5 bases, and 12 bases lay in between. The CDR3 length is 14 residues. In nucleotides, the CDR3 is TGTGCCAGCAGTTCTCCGGGACACCACAATGAGCAGTTCTTC. It yields the protein CASSSPGHHNEQFF.

The chain couples TRBV19 to TRBJ1-5, with 7 bases fitting TRBD1. With V trimmed by 9 bases and J by 0 bases, 11 bases remained unmatched. The CDR3 is 16 residues long. Germline V CDR1 and CDR2: LNHDA, SQIVND (reference sequence). The DNA of the CDR3 is TGTGCCAGCCAGAGACAGGGAAGTGTTAGCAATCAGCCCCAGCATTTT. Its protein is CASQRQGSVSNQPQHF.

This chain connects TRBV27 to TRBJ2-3; D might be TRBD1 (6 bases). The CDR3 runs 15 residues. Germline V gives CDR1 MNHEY, CDR2 SMNVEV (reference sequence). Trimming removed 5 bases from V and 5 bases from J, with 17 bases in between. The CDR3 reads CASSPRTARRDTQYF. DNA of the CDR3: TGTGCCAGCAGTCCCAGGACAGCGCGCCGAGATACGCAGTATTTT.

This rearrangement joins TRBV18 to TRBJ2-7; D perhaps matches TRBD2 (5 bases). The CDR3 consists of 12 residues. Per germline, CDR1 KGHSH and CDR2 LQKENI. Trimming left V 4 bases short and J 3 bases short, with 7 bases between. The CDR3 region has the DNA TGTGCCAGCTCACTTCGGGACTACGAGCAGTACTTC. Residues: CASSLRDYEQYF.

Turning to this clone: Mismatch with germline at one junction end may stem from a read error. The chain is built from TRBV7-2 and TRBJ2-5; TRBD1 matches at 7 bases. CDR1 and CDR2 (germline): SGHTA, FQGNSA. CDR3 size: 15 residues. Here the CDR3 DNA reads TGTGCCAGCAGTTTAGACAGGACAGGCCAAGAGACCCAGTACTTC. Translation gives CASSLDRTGQETQYF.

The chain couples TRBV27 to TRBJ2-5; 9 nucleotides match TRBD1. CDR1 MNHEY and CDR2 SMNVEV come from the germline V gene (reference sequence). The J segment lost 5 bases and the V segment lost 6 bases, leaving 7 bases of the junction unmatched. There are 14 residues in the CDR3. The CDR3 nucleotides read TGTGCCAGCAGAAGACAGGGGGGATTGGAGACCCAGTACTTC. The encoded protein is CASRRQGGLETQYF.

The chain carries TRBV19 and TRBJ1-1, with D perhaps matching TRBD1 (5 bases). This CDR3 contains 15 residues. Germline V gene sequence: CDR1 LNHDA, CDR2 SQIVND (reference sequence). Trimming pared 5 bases from V and 3 bases from J, leaving 16 bases between. The CDR3 DNA sequence: TGTGCCAGTAGTCCCCTCCGGGGCGGGGACACTGAAGCTTTCTTT. Protein sequence: CASSPLRGGDTEAFF.

The chain joins TRBV5-6 to TRBJ1-3; unclear D gene. The V gene's germline CDR1 is SGHDT and CDR2 YYEEEE. The CDR3 runs 11 residues. Trimming took off 2 bases at V and 7 bases at J, with 4 bases between the two ends. CDR3 protein: CASSLENTIYF. The CDR3 bases are TGTGCCAGCAGCTTAGAGAACACCATATATTTT.

The chain is built from TRBV19 and TRBJ2-1; 10 bases are a match to TRBD2. Trimming took 5 bases from V and 0 from J; bases not matched to a gene: 7. CDR1 and CDR2 from the germline V gene are LNHDA and SQIVND (reference sequence). CDR3 length: 17 amino acids. In DNA form, the CDR3 reads TGTGCCAGTAGTTTACCGGGACTAGCGATCTCCTACAATGAGCAGTTCTTC. Protein product: CASSLPGLAISYNEQFF.

The genes are TRBV1 and TRBJ2-7; the table calls TRBD1, which could not be checked here. TRBV1 is a known pseudogene. The CDR3 consists of 14 residues. The CDR3 reads CTSSQDRGRNEQYF. The CDR3 DNA sequence: TGCACCAGCAGCCAAGATAGGGGGCGTAACGAGCAGTACTTC.

The chain has TRBV29-1 and TRBJ2-1; 12 bases agree with TRBD2. CDR1 SQVTM and CDR2 ANQGSEA come from the germline V gene. There are 14 residues in the CDR3. The V and J ends lost 5 bases and 5 bases, in that order; junction bases with no gene match: 4. This CDR3 reads CSVKLAGGDNEQFF. The CDR3 DNA reads TGCAGCGTTAAACTAGCGGGGGGTGACAATGAGCAGTTCTTC.

This clone appeared a few times. The V call is TRBV18, the J call TRBJ1-3, with TRBD1 matching over 9 bases. Trimming took 0 bases from V and 7 from J; bases not matched to a gene: 4. The CDR3 runs 15 residues. Germline V gene sequence: CDR1 KGHSH, CDR2 LQKENI. CDR3: CASSPPGTGSNTIYF. CDR3 coding DNA: TGTGCCAGCTCACCACCCGGGACAGGGAGTAACACCATATATTTT.

The chain employs TRBV30 and TRBJ2-2; D perhaps matches TRBD1 (7 bases). V was shortened by 0 bases and J by 4 bases, with 9 bases between the two germline ends. Germline CDR1 and CDR2: GTSNPN and SVGIG (reference sequence). The CDR3 sequence is 14 residues long. The chain's CDR3 is CAWSVQGGTGELFF. The CDR3 bases are TGTGCCTGGAGTGTTCAGGGGGGCACCGGGGAGCTGTTTTTT.

V is TRBV18 and J is TRBJ2-6; 8 bases are shared with TRBD1. CDR3 size: 15 residues. Germline trimming cut 6 bases from V and 7 bases from J; bases unmatched to any gene: 8. Germline V gene sequence: CDR1 KGHSH, CDR2 LQKENI. CDR3 loop: CASSSGGARANVLTF. In DNA, the CDR3 is TGTGCCAGCTCTTCAGGGGGCGCGAGAGCCAACGTCCTGACTTTC.

The DNA for the CDR3 is TGTGCCAGTAGACAGACTAATGAAAAACTGTTTTTT. Encoded protein: CASRQTNEKLFF. This chain uses TRBV25-1 with TRBJ1-4; D perhaps matches TRBD1 (5 bases). Trimming stripped 9 bases from V and 2 bases from J, with 7 bases between. The CDR3 is 12 residues long. Germline V gene sequence: CDR1 MGHDK, CDR2 SYGVNS.

The chain uses TRBV5-1 and TRBJ1-4, with 8 bases that match TRBD1. The junction had 8 bases not matched to a gene; V was cut back by 0 bases and J by 7 bases. The CDR3 runs 16 residues. CDR1 and CDR2 from the germline V gene are SGHRS and YFSETQ. The CDR3 reads CASSLGPQGQAEKLFF. CDR3 bases: TGCGCCAGCAGCTTGGGGCCCCAGGGACAGGCTGAAAAACTGTTTTTT.

The V gene is TRBV4-2, the J gene TRBJ2-1, with D unresolved. The CDR3 covers 14 residues. Germline assignment: CDR1 LGHNA and CDR2 YNFKEQ. V gave up 1 base and J gave up 3 bases, with 7 bases separating them. Written as DNA, the CDR3 is TGTGCCAGCAGCCAAGTAAACAGCTACAATGAGCAGTTCTTC. Its protein is CASSQVNSYNEQFF.

The chain uses TRBV5-1 and TRBJ2-1; TRBD2 aligns across 12 bases. Trimming removed 0 bases from V and 10 bases from J; junction bases left unmatched: 5. Germline V gives CDR1 SGHRS, CDR2 YFSETQ. The CDR3 runs 15 residues. The CDR3 coding sequence is TGCGCCAGCAGCTTGGACCCGGGACTAGCGGGCGAGCAGTTCTTC. Amino acid sequence: CASSLDPGLAGEQFF.

The J gene is TRBJ2-5, the V gene TRBV4-1; no firm D call. The CDR3 is made up of 14 amino acids. Trimming stripped 1 base from V and 8 bases from J, with 14 bases between. The germline CDR1 and CDR2 sequences are MGHRA and YSYEKL. The CDR3 DNA sequence: TGCGCCAGCAGCCAAGGGTCCTACTCCTCAACCCAGTACTTC. This translates into CASSQGSYSSTQYF.

V usage is TRBV10-3 and J usage is TRBJ1-2, with D perhaps matching TRBD1 (5 bases). Trimming cost V 0 bases and J 7 bases, with 15 bases left between them. Germline assignment: CDR1 ENHRY and CDR2 SYGVKD. This CDR3 has 15 amino acids. The CDR3 loop is CAISESKGSTGGYTF. The CDR3 nucleotides read TGTGCCATCAGTGAGTCGAAGGGGTCGACGGGTGGCTACACCTTC.

The chain has TRBV5-1 and TRBJ1-2; the match to TRBD1 covers 9 bases. CDR1 SGHRS and CDR2 YFSETQ come from the germline V gene. Unmatched junction bases numbered 6, after V lost 4 bases and J lost 8 bases. The CDR3 is 13 amino acids. This CDR3 is CASSPTGGWGYTF. The CDR3 DNA reads TGCGCCAGCAGCCCGACAGGGGGTTGGGGCTACACCTTC.

The chain recombines TRBV6-5 with TRBJ1-6, with a weak D call TRBD1 (5 bases). There are 16 residues in the CDR3. The V gene's germline CDR1 is MNHEY and CDR2 SVGAGI. The V end was cut by 4 bases, the J end by 6 bases, with 16 bases between. The CDR3 sequence is CASSFNTGDVNSPLHF. The CDR3 bases are TGTGCCAGCAGTTTTAATACGGGGGACGTTAATTCACCCCTCCACTTT.

This rearrangement joins TRBV5-1 to TRBJ1-6; possibly TRBD1 for D (5 bases). The CDR3 sequence is 14 residues long. Between the trimmed V and J ends, which lost 3 bases and 4 bases, there was a span of 8 bases. Germline values: CDR1 SGHRS, CDR2 YFSETQ. The CDR3 is CASSSQGYNSPLHF. The CDR3 nucleotides read TGCGCCAGCAGCTCTCAGGGATATAATTCACCCCTCCACTTT.

The chain joins TRBV2 to TRBJ2-1; TRBD2 agrees at 7 bases. The J segment lost 0 bases and the V segment lost 2 bases, leaving 4 bases of the junction unmatched. The CDR3 loop spans 16 amino acids. The germline CDR1 and CDR2 sequences are SNHLY and FYNNEI. The CDR3: CASSELGGGSYNEQFF. The DNA of the CDR3 is TGTGCCAGCAGTGAACTCGGCGGGGGCTCCTACAATGAGCAGTTCTTC. The full variable domain, rest sourced from reference TRBV2 and TRBJ2-1, is EPEVTQTPSHQVTQMGQEVILRCVPISNHLYFYWYRQILGQKVEFLVSFYNNEISEKSEIFDDQFSVERPDGSNFTLKIRSTKLEDSAMYFCASSELGGGSYNEQFFGPGTRLTVL.